The table lists the clone carrying this TCR beta chain with a few counts. What it recognizes is unknown. The entry originates in a study of T cell repertoires in cytomegalovirus infection. At the level of the study: Well-studied HLA-B-restricted CMV epitopes were used in the study alongside recently identified HLA-C-restricted ones. CMV infection and matching HLA type were both indicated by public TCR beta signatures.

One entry per CDR3 protein results from TCRdb running MiXCR on the reads. The sample includes 550,000 to 850,000 distinct CDR3 sequences, roughly 33% of them seen just once. This CDR3 contains 15 residues. The ends were cut back, 0 bases at V and 0 bases at J, with 3 bases in the middle. The germline V gene encodes CDR1 MNHEY and CDR2 SVGAGI. Overall study results and limits: The study identified carriers of CMV plus the relevant HLA from cumulative public TCR beta family frequency. Dominating the ex vivo response were HLA-C-restricted CMV-specific TCR beta clonotypes.

The sequence was obtained from a human donor in good health (CMV status not recorded). Some clones in this sample may be carry-over from other donors' samples. Sequencing used cultured PBMCs, obtained from culture after CMV antigen stimulation. The chain has TRBV6-5 and TRBJ2-6; no clear D. CDR3 amino acids: CASSYSPSGANVLTF. CDR3 nucleotides: TGTGCCAGCAGTTACTCACCCTCTGGGGCCAACGTCCTGACTTTC.